This paragraph reports one TCR beta chain. The antigen is not known. The treatment denotes: about 20 received Ad26.COV2.S at low or high dose, single or two shots; roughly 5 received placebo; per-sample allocation not given. At day 63 after the first vaccine or placebo injection, samples were drawn. These data come from a study of Ad26.COV2.S vaccination and SARS-CoV-2 variants. Points from the study as a whole: The study found higher spike-specific TCR breadth in vaccine than placebo recipients.

The ends were cut back, 10 bases at V and 7 bases at J, with 8 bases in the middle. CDR1 is SGHRS, CDR2 YFSETQ, per germline. This CDR3 comprises 10 residues. This table comes from immunoSEQ multiplex PCR, and its TCRdb copy is limited to in-frame clones, with some not included. The sample gives about 680,000 clones, about 89% of which show up once; approximately 1.5% is in the top ten. This specimen consisted of peripheral blood, obtained in a trial of Ad26.COV2.S vaccine versus placebo. The rearrangement joins TRBV5-1 to TRBJ1-4; D is unresolved. This receptor was identified in a person aged 18 to 65 who received the Ad26.COV2.S COVID-19 vaccine or a placebo. CDR3 nucleotides: TGCGCCCAAGAAGGTGAAAAACTGTTTTTT. It encodes CAQEGEKLFF.